These 29 T cell receptor beta chains originate from one sample sequenced in a study of blood T cell repertoires in COVID-19. Assay used: immunoSEQ multiplex PCR; TCRdb lists only in-frame clones, some missing. The table lists about 300,000 clones, under 90% of them singletons. Sequencing was carried out using PBMCs or T cells enriched from blood (not recorded which). The origin of the receptors is a woman aged 45-60 years who had been exposed to COVID-19.

V gene TRBV7-9 combines with J gene TRBJ2-2, with 10 nucleotides matching TRBD2. In germline, CDR1 is SEHNR, CDR2 FQNEAQ (reference sequence). V dropped 8 bases and J dropped 5; count of bases not matched to a gene: 11. This CDR3 region has 16 residues. CDR3 coding DNA: TGTGCCAGCGGAAGGACTAGCGGCTTGGTGACCGGGGAGCTGTTTTTT. Residues: CASGRTSGLVTGELFF. Complete variable domain (other parts from reference TRBV7-9 and TRBJ2-2): DTGVSQNPRHKITKRGQNVTFRCDPISEHNRLYWYRQTLGQGPEFLTYFQNEAQLEKSRLLSDRFSAERPKGSFSTLEIQRTEQGDSAMYLCASGRTSGLVTGELFFGEGSRLTVL.

The chain couples TRBV19 to TRBJ1-1; tentatively, D is TRBD1 (5 bases). Trimming pared 2 bases from V and 0 bases from J, leaving 13 bases between. CDR3 length: 16 residues. The germline gives CDR1 LNHDA, CDR2 SQIVND (reference sequence). The chain's CDR3 is CASSITGRGMNTEAFF. The CDR3 DNA reads as TGTGCCAGTAGTATAACAGGTCGTGGCATGAACACTGAAGCTTTCTTT.

The J gene is TRBJ2-7, the V gene TRBV11-2; D is unresolved. V lost 6 bases and J 3 bases, leaving 27 bases between the germline ends. This CDR3 region has 18 residues. CDR1 is SGHAT, CDR2 FQNNGV, per germline. CDR3 sequence reads: CASRSSYGPLPFHYEQYF. The CDR3 bases are TGTGCCAGCAGAAGTAGTTATGGGCCCCTCCCTTTCCACTACGAGCAGTACTTC.

The rearrangement links TRBV5-6 to TRBJ2-2, with 7 bases identical to TRBD2. With V trimmed by 4 bases and J by 6 bases, 15 bases remained unmatched. Germline CDR1 and CDR2: SGHDT and YYEEEE. This CDR3 comprises 17 residues. The CDR3 DNA reads TGTGCCAGCAGCCGGGAGGTGCGGAGGGTAGAGCCCGGGGAGCTGTTTTTT. It specifies CASSREVRRVEPGELFF. The full variable domain, completed using reference TRBV5-6 and TRBJ2-2, is DAGVTQSPTHLIKTRGQQVTLRCSPKSGHDTVSWYQQALGQGPQFIFQYYEEEERQRGNFPDRFSGHQFPNYSSELNVNALLLGDSALYLCASSREVRRVEPGELFFGEGSRLTVL.

To note about this clone: This CDR3 is also generated by other DNA sequences in the sample. V usage is TRBV28 and J usage is TRBJ1-3; unclear D gene. Trimming cost V 5 bases and J 0 bases, with 8 bases left between them. The V gene's germline CDR1 is MDHEN and CDR2 SYDVKM. This CDR3 spans 14 amino acids. CDR3 DNA sequence: TGTGCCAGCAGTAACTCGGGCTCTGGAAACACCATATATTTT. Its translation is CASSNSGSGNTIYF.

This chain connects TRBV10-3 to TRBJ2-7; D remains ambiguous. CDR3 size: 12 residues. Germline values: CDR1 ENHRY, CDR2 SYGVKD. Trimming stripped 9 bases from V and 0 bases from J, with 9 bases between. CDR3 bases: TGTGCCATTCAGACAAGCTCCTACGAGCAGTACTTC. Its translation is CAIQTSSYEQYF.

For the CDR3, the DNA is TGTGCCTGGAGTCATGGGACAGGGAACACTGAAGCTTTCTTT. This sequence encodes CAWSHGTGNTEAFF. The chain joins TRBV30 to TRBJ1-1, with TRBD1 matching 8 bases. The germline V gene encodes CDR1 GTSNPN and CDR2 SVGIG (reference sequence). V trimming: 2 bases; J trimming: 1 base; junction bases outside the gene matches: 3. The CDR3 totals 14 residues.

V gene TRBV3-1 (or the pseudogene TRBV3-2) combines with J gene TRBJ1-5; D gene uncertain. In germline, CDR1 is LGHDT, CDR2 YNNKEL (reference sequence). V lost 5 bases and J lost 7, with 18 bases in between. The CDR3 has 15 amino acids. The CDR3 DNA reads TGTGCCAGCAGCTCTCGAGCACTCCCGGGGCAGCCCCAGCATTTT. It translates to CASSSRALPGQPQHF.

This sequence joins TRBV9 and TRBJ1-4; perhaps TRBD1 as D (5 bases). The germline CDR1 and CDR2 sequences are SGDLS and YYNGEE. The V and J ends lost 2 bases and 3 bases respectively, with 8 bases between them. This CDR3 is 14 amino acids long. The CDR3 DNA reads as TGTGCCAGCAGCGTTTCAGGGCCTAATGAAAAACTGTTTTTT. The encoded protein is CASSVSGPNEKLFF.

The V and J genes are TRBV19 and TRBJ1-2; 8 nucleotides align to TRBD1. Per the germline V gene, CDR1 is LNHDA and CDR2 is SQIVND (reference sequence). The V and J ends lost 3 bases and 8 bases, in that order; junction bases with no gene match: 11. The CDR3 covers 15 residues. In DNA, the CDR3 is TGTGCCAGTAGTATTCGGGCAGGGGGCGCGGAAGGCTACACCTTC. Translation: CASSIRAGGAEGYTF.

This clone was found once. This chain connects TRBV6-1 to TRBJ1-4; D may be TRBD1 (6 bases). The CDR3 has 15 amino acids. Trimming took off 1 base at V and 4 bases at J, with 10 bases between the two ends. CDR1 MNHNS and CDR2 SASEGT come from the germline V gene. CDR3 nucleotide sequence: TGTGCCAGCAGTGAAGGGGGGCGGAGTAATGAAAAACTGTTTTTT. This sequence encodes CASSEGGRSNEKLFF.

The CDR3 DNA reads TGTGCCAGCAGCTTAGCTTCGGGACAGGACGTCCTAAACTATGGCTACACCTTC. It encodes CASSLASGQDVLNYGYTF. This rearrangement joins TRBV13 to TRBJ1-2, with 8 bases matching TRBD1. After removal of 1 base from V and 2 bases from J, the junction contained 12 bases not matched to a gene. The CDR3 is made up of 18 amino acids. The germline gives CDR1 PRHDT, CDR2 FYEKMQ (reference sequence).

This sequence joins TRBV24-1 and TRBJ2-3; 10 bases are shared with TRBD2. The germline V gene has CDR1 KGHDR and CDR2 SFDVKD. This CDR3 comprises 17 residues. The V and J ends lost 2 bases and 1 base, in that order; junction bases with no gene match: 5. The CDR3 DNA sequence: TGTGCCACCAGTGATTCCCGTCTAGCGGGGGGCACAGATACGCAGTATTTT. Protein: CATSDSRLAGGTDTQYF.

The chain has TRBV10-3 and TRBJ2-7, with TRBD1 matching 10 bases. This CDR3 contains 15 residues. The germline V gene has CDR1 ENHRY and CDR2 SYGVKD. Trimming removed 3 bases from V and 1 base from J; junction bases left unmatched: 3. Here the CDR3 reads CAISDRGQGSYEQYF. CDR3 DNA: TGTGCCATCAGTGATAGGGGACAGGGGTCCTACGAGCAGTACTTC.

V gene TRBV30 combines with J gene TRBJ2-5; 7 bases agree with TRBD1. This CDR3 spans 13 amino acids. J gave up 1 base and V 2 bases, and 1 base lay outside the gene matches. In germline, CDR1 is GTSNPN, CDR2 SVGIG (reference sequence). In nucleotides, the CDR3 is TGTGCCTGGAGTCGGGACAGCCAAGAGACCCAGTACTTC. Amino acid sequence: CAWSRDSQETQYF.

V gene TRBV20-1 combines with J gene TRBJ1-4, with TRBD1 matching over 10 bases. This CDR3 spans 14 amino acids. The V gene end was trimmed by 3 bases and the J gene end by 10 bases; junction bases not matched to a gene: 8. Looked up from germline, CDR1 is DFQATT and CDR2 is SNEGSKA (reference sequence). For the CDR3, the DNA is TGCAGTGCTAGTCCCGGGACAGGGGTTCCAAAACTGTTTTTT. Protein: CSASPGTGVPKLFF.

The V gene is TRBV4-2, the J gene TRBJ2-7; 8 bases are shared with TRBD2. This CDR3 has 15 residues. Germline lookup yields CDR1 LGHNA and CDR2 YNFKEQ. V lost 1 base and J lost 6; bases outside the gene matches: 8. CDR3 coding DNA: TGTGCCAGCAGCCAAGGGGTTAGCGGGGTTTTCGAGCAGTACTTC. Protein sequence: CASSQGVSGVFEQYF.

Only one count was recorded for this clone. The chain employs TRBV12-3 or TRBV12-4 and TRBJ1-4; tentative D call: TRBD1 (5 bases). This CDR3 region has 13 residues. V dropped 3 bases and J dropped 14 bases, with 16 bases sitting between them. CDR3 DNA: TGTGCCAGCAGTTTTTTCCTGGACAAAGGGCTGTTTTTT. Translation gives CASSFFLDKGLFF.

This clone occurred once. V is TRBV5-1 and J is TRBJ1-2; 8 nucleotides match TRBD1. The V and J ends lost 1 base and 7 bases, in that order; junction bases with no gene match: 6. CDR3 length equals 14 residues. CDR1 is SGHRS and CDR2 is YFSETQ in the germline V gene. CDR3 coding DNA: TGCGCCAGCAGCTTGCCAGGACAGGGTGCTGGCTACACCTTC. This codes for CASSLPGQGAGYTF.

This chain joins TRBV5-1 and TRBJ2-1, with D perhaps matching TRBD2 (5 bases). The V end was cut by 1 base, the J end by 6 bases, with 11 bases between. CDR3 length equals 14 residues. Germline V gene sequence: CDR1 SGHRS, CDR2 YFSETQ. CDR3 in DNA: TGCGCCAGCAGCTTGACCGGGGTGGGCAATGAGCAGTTCTTC. Translated: CASSLTGVGNEQFF.

The rearrangement links TRBV14 to TRBJ1-1, with 8 nucleotides matching TRBD1. V was pared by 3 bases and J by 5 bases, with 8 bases of the junction left unmatched. Per germline, CDR1 SGHDN and CDR2 FVKESK. This CDR3 contains 15 residues. The CDR3 coding sequence is TGTGCCAGCAGCCACCCACCTACAGGGGGAACTGAAGCTTTCTTT. It yields the protein CASSHPPTGGTEAFF.

The J gene is TRBJ1-5, the V gene TRBV20-1; D is undetermined. The V end was cut by 6 bases, the J end by 1 base, with 4 bases between. Looked up from germline, CDR1 is DFQATT and CDR2 is SNEGSKA (reference sequence). CDR3 length: 11 amino acids. CDR3 DNA sequence: TGCAGTGCGGCAAGCAATCAGCCCCAGCATTTT. Its protein is CSAASNQPQHF.

This clone was counted only a few times. The V call is TRBV2, the J call TRBJ1-5; D ambiguous. V gave up 6 bases and J gave up 7 bases, with 7 bases separating them. This CDR3 comprises 11 residues. Germline CDR1 SNHLY, CDR2 FYNNEI. The CDR3 DNA reads as TGTGCCAGCAGGGGAGACCAGCCCCAGCATTTT. Protein: CASRGDQPQHF.

The V gene is TRBV2, the J gene TRBJ2-1; TRBD1 matches 7 bases. The CDR3 loop spans 11 amino acids. V was pared by 11 bases and J by 6 bases, with 4 bases of the junction left unmatched. CDR1 SNHLY and CDR2 FYNNEI come from the germline V gene. The DNA of the CDR3 is TGTGCCTCCACAGGGGTCAATGAGCAGTTCTTC. It translates to CASTGVNEQFF.

The chain employs TRBV3-1 (or the pseudogene TRBV3-2) and TRBJ1-1; D gene uncertain. The CDR3 sequence is 13 residues long. Germline V CDR1 and CDR2: LGHDT, YNNKEL (reference sequence). V lost 0 bases, J lost 8 bases, and 10 bases lay in between. In DNA, the CDR3 is TGTGCCAGCAGCCAAGATGGGAGGGAAGAAGCTTTCTTT. It translates to CASSQDGREEAFF.

This sequence joins TRBV19 and TRBJ2-7, with D maybe TRBD2 (6 bases). This CDR3 region has 15 residues. V was pared by 7 bases and J by 0 bases, with 16 bases between. Germline assignment: CDR1 LNHDA and CDR2 SQIVND (reference sequence). The CDR3 region is CASTPGRESSYEQYF. The CDR3 DNA follows: TGTGCCAGTACCCCGGGGCGGGAAAGCTCCTACGAGCAGTACTTC. Supplemented by reference TRBV19 and TRBJ2-7, the full variable domain reads DGGITQSPKYLFRKEGQNVTLSCEQNLNHDAMYWYRQDPGQGLRLIYYSQIVNDFQKGDIAEGYSVSREKKESFPLTVTSAQKNPTAFYLCASTPGRESSYEQYFGPGTRLTVT.

J is TRBJ2-1 and V is TRBV5-6, with 11 bases that match TRBD1. Germline assignment: CDR1 SGHDT and CDR2 YYEEEE. V was clipped by 0 bases and J by 7 bases; unmatched bases: 12. The CDR3 is 18 residues long. Written as DNA, the CDR3 is TGTGCCAGCAGCTTGGCATGGGGACAGGGGGTACTTTCGAATGAGCAGTTCTTC. Protein sequence: CASSLAWGQGVLSNEQFF.

V gene TRBV5-1 combines with J gene TRBJ2-5; 12 nucleotides agree with TRBD2. Germline values: CDR1 SGHRS, CDR2 YFSETQ. The CDR3 covers 16 residues. Germline trimming cut 4 bases from V and 4 bases from J; bases unmatched to any gene: 8. Written as DNA, the CDR3 is TGCGCCAGCAGCGTCGCACTAGCGGGGGGTCGAGAGACCCAGTACTTC. This codes for CASSVALAGGRETQYF.

This clone was found once. The chain links TRBV10-2 to TRBJ1-2, with 7 bases matching TRBD1. CDR1 is WSHSY and CDR2 is SAAADI in the germline V gene. The CDR3 runs to 15 residues. V lost 3 bases to trimming and J lost 4 bases; unmatched junction nucleotides: 8. The CDR3, as DNA: TGCGCCAGCAGTGATAGAGCCTCAGGGGGCTATGGCTACACCTTC. It translates to CASSDRASGGYGYTF.